The 16 T cell receptor beta chains in this list originate from one sample, sequenced in a study of T cell changes during pregnancy in multiple sclerosis (dated by TCRdb to about 2019). Receptor libraries were prepared by the immunoSEQ multiplex PCR assay. TCRdb limited this immuneACCESS table to in-frame rearrangements with V and J called. A share of clones is missing; checked studies link under half to unresolved V genes, and the rest is unexplained. This sample lists over 60,000 clones; 91% were detected once. The ten largest clonotypes hold roughly 0.7% of the sample. Source: peripheral blood, taken in the third trimester of pregnancy. All receptors derive from a female donor in good health, enrolled as a control in a pregnancy study.

The rearrangement uses TRBV15 and TRBJ2-7, with unresolved D. From germline, CDR1 is LNHNV and CDR2 YYDKDF (reference sequence). With 0 bases removed from V and 0 bases from J, the gap between germline ends came to 6 bases. This CDR3 contains 14 residues. The CDR3 spells CATSRDRFSYEQYF. CDR3 bases: TGTGCCACCAGCAGAGATCGGTTCTCCTACGAGCAGTACTTC.

V and J are TRBV29-1 and TRBJ1-5; TRBD1 might be the D (5 bases). The germline V and J ends were trimmed by 7 bases and 3 bases, with 13 bases remaining between them. This CDR3 spans 13 amino acids. Germline values: CDR1 SQVTM, CDR2 ANQGSEA. CDR3 loop: CSGSAGFNQPQHF. The CDR3 nucleotides read TGCAGCGGGTCTGCAGGGTTCAATCAGCCCCAGCATTTT.

V gene TRBV10-1 combines with J gene TRBJ2-3; 9 positions agree with TRBD1. V dropped 6 bases and J dropped 2; count of bases not matched to a gene: 6. This CDR3 region has 15 residues. From germline, CDR1 is WNHNN and CDR2 SYGVQD (reference sequence). DNA of the CDR3: TGCGCCAGCAGAGAGGGACAGGGCGACACAGATACGCAGTATTTT. This gives the protein CASREGQGDTDTQYF.

This clone was recorded once. V is TRBV7-8 and J is TRBJ2-7; 9 nucleotides match TRBD1. The ends lost 5 bases at V and 6 bases at J; junction bases unmatched: 5. In germline, CDR1 is SGHVS, CDR2 FQNEAQ. The CDR3 contains 13 residues. CDR3 nucleotide sequence: TGTGCCAGCAGCACGGGACAGGGCGGCGAGCAGTACTTC. Translated, it gives CASSTGQGGEQYF.

The CDR3 nucleotides read TGTGCCAGCAGCTGGACAGGGAGCACTGAAGCTTTCTTT. Protein product: CASSWTGSTEAFF. The chain employs TRBV7-6 and TRBJ1-1, with TRBD1 matching over 8 bases. V lost 4 bases and J lost 4; bases outside the gene matches: 2. Germline assignment: CDR1 SGHVS and CDR2 FNYEAQ. CDR3 length: 13 amino acids.

The V and J genes are TRBV12-5 and TRBJ1-4; 7 bases are shared with TRBD1. V gave up 6 bases and J gave up 5 bases; unmatched junction bases: 6. This CDR3 comprises 14 residues. Germline-derived CDR1 and CDR2 are LGHNT and FRNRAP. CDR3 region: CASGGTALNEKLFF. CDR3 DNA: TGTGCTAGTGGGGGGACAGCCTTGAATGAAAAACTGTTTTTT.

This chain joins TRBV27 and TRBJ2-2; the D gene is possibly TRBD2 (5 bases). CDR3 length: 14 residues. V lost 6 bases, J lost 6 bases, and 14 bases lay in between. Germline-derived CDR1 and CDR2 are MNHEY and SMNVEV (reference sequence). Here the CDR3 reads CASSPTGYAGELFF. The CDR3 DNA follows: TGTGCCAGCAGCCCAACGGGGTACGCCGGGGAGCTGTTTTTT.

The gene calls are TRBV18 and TRBJ1-1; D remains unclear. Germline loops: CDR1 KGHSH, CDR2 LQKENI. The CDR3 loop spans 16 amino acids. Trimming took off 3 bases at V and 0 bases at J, with 14 bases between the two ends. CDR3 coding DNA: TGTGCCAGCTCACCGTTACCGTCGGGAATGAACACTGAAGCTTTCTTT. It codes for CASSPLPSGMNTEAFF.

This rearrangement joins TRBV18 to TRBJ2-5, with D possibly matching TRBD2 (6 bases). Deletions cut 2 bases from V and 5 bases from J, with 6 bases between. The CDR3 extends over 12 amino acids. In germline, CDR1 is KGHSH, CDR2 LQKENI. The CDR3 loop is CASSPSGETQYF. In DNA, the CDR3 is TGTGCCAGCTCACCAAGCGGGGAGACCCAGTACTTC.

The CDR3: CASSYSIGTVSYEQYF. The CDR3 region has the DNA TGTGCCAGCAGTTACTCGATAGGGACAGTCTCCTACGAGCAGTACTTC. J is TRBJ2-7 and V is TRBV6-6, with 7 bases matching TRBD1. This CDR3 has 16 amino acids. After removal of 0 bases from V and 0 bases from J, the junction contained 5 bases not matched to a gene. Germline CDR1 MNHNY, CDR2 SVGAGI (reference sequence).

The rearrangement uses TRBV10-2 and TRBJ1-1; a weak D match, TRBD1 (5 bases). The V gene lost 7 bases and the J gene lost 1 base, with 13 bases spanning the gap. The V gene's germline CDR1 is WSHSY and CDR2 SAAADI. The CDR3 is made up of 14 amino acids. Here the CDR3 reads CASIDGGTNTEAFF. The DNA for the CDR3 is TGCGCCAGCATCGACGGGGGGACGAACACTGAAGCTTTCTTT.

J is TRBJ2-1 and V is TRBV2; possible D gene TRBD2, 6 bases. V lost 3 bases to trimming and J lost 5 bases, with 11 bases between them. The germline CDR1 and CDR2 sequences are SNHLY and FYNNEI. The CDR3 contains 14 residues. CDR3 loop: CASSDPGGNNEQFF. CDR3 in DNA: TGTGCCAGCAGTGACCCTGGGGGGAACAATGAGCAGTTCTTC. The variable domain in full, completed from reference TRBV2 and TRBJ2-1, reads EPEVTQTPSHQVTQMGQEVILRCVPISNHLYFYWYRQILGQKVEFLVSFYNNEISEKSEIFDDQFSVERPDGSNFTLKIRSTKLEDSAMYFCASSDPGGNNEQFFGPGTRLTVL.

This sequence joins TRBV6-5 and TRBJ1-6; 7 nucleotides align to TRBD1. Germline CDR1 reads MNHEY; CDR2 reads SVGAGI. The CDR3 has 14 amino acids. The V gene end was trimmed by 5 bases and the J gene end by 10 bases; junction bases not matched to a gene: 8. The CDR3 DNA is TGTGCCAGCAGTCGGGACAGAAGTAGGTCACCCCTCCACTTT. Translation: CASSRDRSRSPLHF.

The chain is built from TRBV2 and TRBJ1-1, with no clear D. The V end lost 1 base, the J end lost 4 bases, and 7 bases lay between the germline ends. Per germline, CDR1 SNHLY and CDR2 FYNNEI. CDR3 length equals 13 residues. DNA for the CDR3: TGTGCCAGCAGTGAAGGGACTTTCACTGAAGCTTTCTTT. Its protein product is CASSEGTFTEAFF.

V usage is TRBV23-1 and J usage is TRBJ2-5; D remains unclear. TRBV23-1 is an ORF, with its function uncertain. Between the trimmed V and J ends, which lost 4 bases and 2 bases, there was a span of 5 bases. There are 12 residues in the CDR3. The CDR3 region is CASSPLQETQYF. The CDR3 region has the DNA TGCGCCAGCAGTCCCCTTCAAGAGACCCAGTACTTC.

The V and J genes are TRBV6-5 and TRBJ2-3; maybe TRBD2 (7 bases). Trimming took 0 bases from V and 2 from J, leaving 9 bases between them. The CDR3 runs to 15 residues. Germline values: CDR1 MNHEY, CDR2 SVGAGI. This CDR3 reads CASSYSGGATDTQYF. The CDR3 DNA is TGTGCCAGCAGTTACTCGGGGGGGGCCACAGATACGCAGTATTTT.